A single sample gave rise to the 17 T cell receptor beta chains below, sequenced in a study of OX40 agonist ivuxolimab in advanced cancers. TCRdb's table, derived via immunoSEQ multiplex PCR, lists solely in-frame clones and lacks some. The table shows fewer than 100,000 clones, with 85% to 90% occurring only once. Material: CD4+ or CD8+ T cells sorted from blood, obtained in a trial of the OX40 agonist ivuxolimab. Source of these receptors: an adult with an advanced solid tumor such as melanoma, head and neck, liver or kidney cancer.

This clone was observed a single time. The V and J genes are TRBV11-2 and TRBJ2-7, with 10 nucleotides matching TRBD1. This CDR3 spans 17 amino acids. V lost 0 bases, J lost 5 bases, and 10 bases stayed unmatched. Germline CDR1 and CDR2: SGHAT and FQNNGV. The CDR3 sequence is CASSLDGDRGRLDEQYF. The CDR3 DNA reads as TGTGCCAGCAGCTTAGATGGCGACAGGGGGCGCTTGGACGAGCAGTACTTC.

As DNA, the CDR3 is TGTGCCCATCCCGAGGGGGGGGATGAGCAGTTCTTC. Protein product: CAHPEGGDEQFF. The chain employs TRBV2 and TRBJ2-1; D might be TRBD2 (7 bases). The CDR3 has 12 residues. In germline, CDR1 is SNHLY, CDR2 FYNNEI. Trimming shortened V by 11 bases and J by 8 bases, and 16 bases separated the two germline ends.

The chain is built from TRBV6-5 and TRBJ2-3; D is ambiguous. V was shortened by 4 bases and J by 3 bases, with 5 bases between the two germline ends. CDR1 is MNHEY and CDR2 is SVGAGI in the germline V gene. This CDR3 contains 12 residues. The CDR3 nucleotides are TGTGCCAGCAGTTTAGGGACAGATACGCAGTATTTT. As protein: CASSLGTDTQYF.

The rearrangement joins TRBV7-6 to TRBJ2-3; 12 nucleotides agree with TRBD2. After removal of 5 bases from V and 5 bases from J, the junction contained 8 bases not matched to a gene. CDR3 length: 16 amino acids. Germline CDR1 and CDR2: SGHVS and FNYEAQ. The CDR3, as DNA: TGTGCCAGCAGCCTCCTAGCGGGAGGGCTCAAAGATACGCAGTATTTT. Its translation: CASSLLAGGLKDTQYF.

This chain connects TRBV7-9 to TRBJ1-3, with unresolved D. V gave up 3 bases and J gave up 2 bases, with 11 bases separating them. There are 15 residues in the CDR3. Germline lookup yields CDR1 SEHNR and CDR2 FQNEAQ (reference sequence). DNA of the CDR3: TGTGCCAGCAGCTTCACAAGGGAGCCTGGAAACACCATATATTTT. Residues: CASSFTREPGNTIYF.

CDR3 region: CASSFLEAEAFF. The CDR3 DNA follows: TGTGCCAGCAGTTTTTTGGAAGCTGAAGCTTTCTTT. The chain employs TRBV28 and TRBJ1-1; no definite D call. The germline V gene has CDR1 MDHEN and CDR2 SYDVKM. V was clipped by 3 bases and J by 6 bases, with 8 bases between them. CDR3 length equals 12 residues.

This chain links TRBV19 with TRBJ2-7, with D unclear. This CDR3 comprises 13 residues. Between the trimmed V and J ends, which lost 1 base and 3 bases, there was a span of 7 bases. CDR1 and CDR2 from the germline V gene are LNHDA and SQIVND (reference sequence). CDR3 protein: CASSIGEGYEQYF. The DNA for the CDR3 is TGTGCCAGTAGTATAGGGGAAGGCTACGAGCAGTACTTC.

This rearrangement joins TRBV7-9 to TRBJ2-5; 15 nucleotides match TRBD2. The CDR3 consists of 17 residues. In germline, CDR1 is SEHNR, CDR2 FQNEAQ (reference sequence). With V trimmed by 4 bases and J by 4 bases, 7 bases remained unmatched. CDR3 protein: CASSWTSGRAARETQYF. CDR3 nucleotide sequence: TGTGCCAGCAGCTGGACTAGCGGGAGGGCCGCCCGAGAGACCCAGTACTTC.

The rearrangement uses TRBV19 and TRBJ2-3; 9 bases fit TRBD1. Germline-derived CDR1 and CDR2 are LNHDA and SQIVND (reference sequence). The CDR3 has 14 residues. With V trimmed by 3 bases and J by 4 bases, 2 bases remained unmatched. The CDR3 DNA reads as TGTGCCAGTAGTATTACAGGGGGCGCAGATACGCAGTATTTT. Translated, it gives CASSITGGADTQYF.

This chain connects TRBV15 to TRBJ2-1, with TRBD2 matching over 10 bases. Germline V gives CDR1 LNHNV, CDR2 YYDKDF (reference sequence). J lost 7 bases, V lost 1 base, and 10 bases had no gene match. This CDR3 contains 17 residues. The DNA for the CDR3 is TGTGCCACCAGCAGAGCGCCTCTAGCGGGAGCCCTGAATGAGCAGTTCTTC. This encodes CATSRAPLAGALNEQFF.

J is TRBJ2-1 and V is TRBV12-5; perhaps D is TRBD1 or TRBD2 (5 bases each). CDR3 length: 14 amino acids. Between the trimmed V and J ends, which lost 4 bases and 1 base, there was a span of 8 bases. CDR1 and CDR2 (germline): LGHNT, FRNRAP. CDR3 loop: CASGYRRSYNEQFF. CDR3 bases: TGTGCTAGTGGTTACAGGAGGTCCTACAATGAGCAGTTCTTC.

A remark on this clone: This sample includes further DNA sequences coding for the same CDR3. The rearrangement links TRBV7-9 to TRBJ2-7; maybe TRBD1 (5 bases). Per germline, CDR1 SEHNR and CDR2 FQNEAQ (reference sequence). The CDR3 runs 13 residues. Trimming pared 3 bases from V and 3 bases from J, leaving 9 bases between. The CDR3 loop reads CASSLAGFYEQYF. As DNA, the CDR3 is TGTGCCAGCAGCTTGGCAGGGTTCTACGAGCAGTACTTC.

The chain links TRBV6-1 to TRBJ2-6; D ambiguous. Per the germline V gene, CDR1 is MNHNS and CDR2 is SASEGT. Deletions cut 7 bases from V and 0 bases from J, with 4 bases between. This CDR3 is 13 amino acids long. Here the CDR3 reads CASIVSGANVLTF. The CDR3 region has the DNA TGTGCCAGCATCGTCTCTGGGGCCAACGTCCTGACTTTC.

The rearrangement joins TRBV10-3 to TRBJ1-6; 7 positions match TRBD1. V lost 6 bases and J lost 8; bases outside the gene matches: 10. From germline, CDR1 is ENHRY and CDR2 SYGVKD. The CDR3 length is 15 residues. The CDR3 DNA follows: TGTGCCATCAGCCCGCGCGGGACAGAGGATTCACCCCTCCACTTT. Residues: CAISPRGTEDSPLHF.

This chain connects TRBV7-2 to TRBJ2-7; weak D call: TRBD2 (6 bases). Trimming stripped 2 bases from V and 3 bases from J, with 11 bases between. The germline CDR1 and CDR2 sequences are SGHTA and FQGNSA. The CDR3 is made up of 14 amino acids. CDR3 nucleotides: TGTGCCAGCAGCTTACCGGGACTCTACTACGAGCAGTACTTC. Translated: CASSLPGLYYEQYF.

The chain joins TRBV7-9 to TRBJ2-1, with 10 bases that match TRBD2. Trimming removed 2 bases from V and 4 bases from J; junction bases left unmatched: 8. This CDR3 comprises 17 residues. CDR1 is SEHNR, CDR2 FQNEAQ, per germline (reference sequence). The CDR3 protein is CASSLRGGLASYNEQFF. DNA for the CDR3: TGTGCCAGCAGCTTACGGGGGGGACTAGCGAGTTACAATGAGCAGTTCTTC.

The J gene is TRBJ1-5, the V gene TRBV7-2; no clear D gene. V lost 5 bases and J lost 3, with 14 bases in between. The CDR3 sequence is 15 residues long. The V gene's germline CDR1 is SGHTA and CDR2 FQGNSA. The DNA of the CDR3 is TGTGCCAGCAGCGAAGACGGGCGTAACAATCAGCCCCAGCATTTT. Residues: CASSEDGRNNQPQHF.